The 10 T cell receptor beta chains below come from one sample, sequenced in a study of T cells in narcolepsy. The repertoire was sequenced with immunoSEQ multiplex PCR; TCRdb's copy has only in-frame clones and lacks some. Of 27,000 or so clones in the sample, more than 75% are singletons; the top ten hold 1.1%. Sequenced material: CD45RA- memory CD4+ T cells from PBMCs. All receptors derive from a human donor with narcolepsy.

The table lists this clone with a count of one. The chain links TRBV18 to TRBJ2-1; 7 bases are shared with TRBD2. CDR1 is KGHSH, CDR2 LQKENI, per germline. The trim removed 3 bases at V and 6 bases at J, leaving 8 bases unmatched. This CDR3 is 15 amino acids long. DNA for the CDR3: TGTGCCAGCTCACCTCGGGGGGTCAAGGTCAATGAGCAGTTCTTC. Encoded protein: CASSPRGVKVNEQFF.

V is TRBV4-1 and J is TRBJ2-1; no definite D call. V lost 0 bases and J 7 bases, leaving 16 bases between the germline ends. The CDR3 contains 16 residues. Germline loops: CDR1 MGHRA, CDR2 YSYEKL. The CDR3 loop is CASSQDDTGIRNEQFF. In DNA, the CDR3 is TGCGCCAGCAGCCAAGATGACACCGGTATAAGGAATGAGCAGTTCTTC.

This chain joins TRBV5-6 and TRBJ1-2; D uncertain. The CDR3 contains 14 residues. V was trimmed by 0 bases and J by 0 bases, leaving 6 bases between them. Germline V CDR1 and CDR2: SGHDT, YYEEEE. The CDR3 protein is CASSLAQANYGYTF. CDR3 DNA sequence: TGTGCCAGCAGCTTGGCCCAGGCTAACTATGGCTACACCTTC.

The J gene is TRBJ2-7, the V gene TRBV28; TRBD1 or TRBD2 may be the D gene (5 bases each). Germline values: CDR1 MDHEN, CDR2 SYDVKM. V lost 5 bases and J lost 1, with 15 bases in between. This CDR3 is 15 amino acids long. The CDR3 nucleotides read TGTGCCAGCAGTACCCCCGGGACCGCGTCCTACGAGCAGTACTTC. Translation: CASSTPGTASYEQYF.

The J gene is TRBJ2-3, the V gene TRBV10-3; TRBD2 agrees at 14 bases. The CDR3 runs 17 residues. Germline CDR1 is ENHRY and CDR2 is SYGVKD. The V and J ends lost 0 bases and 4 bases, in that order; junction bases with no gene match: 3. CDR3 sequence reads: CAISESGLAGGSDTQYF. DNA of the CDR3: TGTGCCATCAGTGAGTCAGGACTAGCGGGGGGATCAGATACGCAGTATTTT.

This chain connects TRBV18 to TRBJ1-4; a weak D match, TRBD1 (6 bases). V lost 3 bases and J 10 bases, leaving 15 bases between the germline ends. Germline V gives CDR1 KGHSH, CDR2 LQKENI. This CDR3 has 14 amino acids. CDR3 DNA: TGTGCCAGCTCACCGGGGGCAGCGTCGGGAAAACTGTTTTTT. Translating gives CASSPGAASGKLFF.

The V and J genes are TRBV6-6 and TRBJ2-3; D is perhaps TRBD2 (7 bases). The CDR3 consists of 15 residues. Trimming stripped 1 base from V and 5 bases from J, with 13 bases between. Germline loops: CDR1 MNHNY, CDR2 SVGAGI (reference sequence). CDR3 sequence reads: CASSYYGGPGDTQYF. The CDR3 coding sequence is TGTGCCAGCAGTTACTACGGGGGGCCTGGAGATACGCAGTATTTT.

Remarks on this clone: The sample holds other DNA sequences that translate to the same CDR3. V is TRBV19 and J is TRBJ1-5; 10 nucleotides line up with TRBD1. V lost 5 bases, J lost 3 bases, and 4 bases stayed unmatched. CDR1 is LNHDA and CDR2 is SQIVND in the germline V gene (reference sequence). This CDR3 has 15 amino acids. The CDR3 loop is CASSPGTGVNQPQHF. The CDR3 nucleotides are TGTGCCAGTAGTCCCGGGACAGGGGTCAATCAGCCCCAGCATTTT.

This clone was counted a single time. The junction departs from the called germline gene at one end, perhaps through a read error. The gene calls are TRBV5-1 and TRBJ1-2; TRBD1 agrees at 8 bases. The CDR3 loop spans 15 amino acids. Germline values: CDR1 SGHRS, CDR2 YFSETQ. CDR3 amino acids: CASSFTVDREDGYAF. CDR3 nucleotides: TGCGCCAGCAGCTTTACTGTGGACAGGGAGGATGGCTACGCCTTC.

This clone was counted only a few times. This chain uses TRBV21-1 with TRBJ1-1. TRBV21-1 is noted as a pseudogene. The CDR3 has 18 amino acids. For the CDR3, the DNA is TGTGCCAGCAGCAAAGCGCGAGGCAGGGACCATACGGACACTGAAGCTTTCTTT. Protein product: CASSKARGRDHTDTEAFF.